This T cell receptor (beta chain) is from a study of blood T cell repertoires in COVID-19. Across the whole study: There were acute and convalescent COVID-19 samples, and they came from the United States, Italy and Spain.

The germline CDR1 and CDR2 sequences are MNHEY and SVGEGT. The CDR3 runs to 15 residues. Trimming pared 2 bases from V and 4 bases from J, leaving 14 bases between. Authors' data handling: Amplification of reference gene primers provided the estimated nucleated cell counts. Sequencing was performed with immunoSEQ multiplex PCR; in TCRdb, only in-frame clones are kept and a portion is missing. That table furnishes V, J and clone size, whereas the DNA furnished D and trimming. The data contain 110,000 or so clones, approximately 72% of them singletons. What was sequenced was peripheral blood. The receptor's source is a woman aged 65 to 85 with acute or convalescent COVID-19. This chain joins TRBV6-2 or TRBV6-3 and TRBJ1-2, with a tentative D call TRBD1 (6 bases). CDR3 sequence reads: CASSYDPTGVYGYTF. The DNA of the CDR3 is TGTGCCAGCAGTTACGATCCGACAGGCGTCTATGGCTACACCTTC.